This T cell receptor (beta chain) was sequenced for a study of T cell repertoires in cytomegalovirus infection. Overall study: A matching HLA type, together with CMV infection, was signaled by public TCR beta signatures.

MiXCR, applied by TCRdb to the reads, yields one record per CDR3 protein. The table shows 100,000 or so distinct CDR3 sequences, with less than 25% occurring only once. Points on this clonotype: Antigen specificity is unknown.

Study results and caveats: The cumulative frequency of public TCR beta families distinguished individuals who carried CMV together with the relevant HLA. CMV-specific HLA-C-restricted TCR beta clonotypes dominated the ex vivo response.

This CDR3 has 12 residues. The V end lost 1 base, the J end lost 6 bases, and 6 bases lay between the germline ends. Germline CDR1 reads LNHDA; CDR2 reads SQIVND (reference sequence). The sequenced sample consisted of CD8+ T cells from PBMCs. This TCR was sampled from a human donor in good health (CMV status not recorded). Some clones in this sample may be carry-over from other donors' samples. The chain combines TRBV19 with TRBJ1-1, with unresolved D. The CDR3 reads CASSIGSAEAFF. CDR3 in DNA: TGTGCCAGTAGTATAGGGTCGGCTGAAGCTTTCTTT.